This TCR beta chain was captured in a study of PD-L1 blockade in urothelial cancer. The time point is: peripheral blood 6 weeks after treatment start. Patients suffered from locally advanced or metastatic urothelial carcinoma. This table comes from immunoSEQ multiplex PCR, and its TCRdb copy is limited to in-frame clones, with some not included. The sample lists around 66,000 clones, around nine tenths occurring once. Trimming removed 5 bases from V and 7 bases from J, with 9 bases in between. The CDR3 totals 11 residues. CDR1 and CDR2 (germline): KGHSH, LQKENI. V is TRBV18 and J is TRBJ2-7; no clear D gene. This clonotype originated in a man between 60 and 75 years old with urothelial cancer. The sample consisted of PBMCs, taken around atezolizumab (anti-PD-L1) treatment. Here the CDR3 reads CASSIVEEQYF. CDR3 sequence (DNA): TGTGCCAGCTCAATAGTTGAGGAGCAGTACTTC.